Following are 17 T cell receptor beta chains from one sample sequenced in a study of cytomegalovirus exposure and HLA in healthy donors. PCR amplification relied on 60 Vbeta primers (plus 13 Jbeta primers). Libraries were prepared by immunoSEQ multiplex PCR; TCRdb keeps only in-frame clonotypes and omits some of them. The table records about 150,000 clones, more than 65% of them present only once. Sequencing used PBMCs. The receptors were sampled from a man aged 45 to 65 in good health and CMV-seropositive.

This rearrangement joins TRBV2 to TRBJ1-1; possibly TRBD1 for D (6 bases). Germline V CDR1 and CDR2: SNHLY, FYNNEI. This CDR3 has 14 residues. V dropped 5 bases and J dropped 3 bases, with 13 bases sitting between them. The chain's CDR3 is CASSSQGSHTEAFF. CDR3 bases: TGTGCCAGCAGTTCCCAGGGGTCGCACACTGAAGCTTTCTTT. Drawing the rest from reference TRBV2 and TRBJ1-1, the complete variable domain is EPEVTQTPSHQVTQMGQEVILRCVPISNHLYFYWYRQILGQKVEFLVSFYNNEISEKSEIFDDQFSVERPDGSNFTLKIRSTKLEDSAMYFCASSSQGSHTEAFFGQGTRLTVV.

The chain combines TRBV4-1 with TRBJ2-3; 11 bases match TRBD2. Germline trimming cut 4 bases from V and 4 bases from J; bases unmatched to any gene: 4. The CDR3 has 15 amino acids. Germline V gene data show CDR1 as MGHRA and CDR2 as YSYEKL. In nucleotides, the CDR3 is TGCGCCAGCAGCCTGATAGCGGGAGGGCCAGATACGCAGTATTTT. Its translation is CASSLIAGGPDTQYF.

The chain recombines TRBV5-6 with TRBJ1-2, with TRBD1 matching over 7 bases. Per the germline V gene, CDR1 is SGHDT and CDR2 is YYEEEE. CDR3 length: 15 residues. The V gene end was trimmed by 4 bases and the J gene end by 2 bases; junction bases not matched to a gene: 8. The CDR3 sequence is CASSGTGQENYGYTF. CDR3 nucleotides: TGTGCCAGCAGCGGGACCGGACAGGAAAACTATGGCTACACCTTC.

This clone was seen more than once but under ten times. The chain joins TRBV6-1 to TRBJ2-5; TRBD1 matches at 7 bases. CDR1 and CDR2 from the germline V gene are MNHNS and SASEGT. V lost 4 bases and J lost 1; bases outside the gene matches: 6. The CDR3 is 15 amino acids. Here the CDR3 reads CASSAPTGTQETQYF. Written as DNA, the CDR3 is TGTGCCAGCAGTGCCCCGACAGGGACCCAAGAGACCCAGTACTTC.

This chain's CDR3 is CASSQTGQGDYEQYF. In nucleotides, the CDR3 is TGCGCCAGCAGCCAGACGGGACAGGGAGACTACGAGCAGTACTTC. The chain has TRBV5-1 and TRBJ2-7; 9 bases are a match to TRBD1. After removal of 4 bases from V and 3 bases from J, the junction contained 8 bases not matched to a gene. The germline V gene has CDR1 SGHRS and CDR2 YFSETQ. The CDR3 has 15 residues.

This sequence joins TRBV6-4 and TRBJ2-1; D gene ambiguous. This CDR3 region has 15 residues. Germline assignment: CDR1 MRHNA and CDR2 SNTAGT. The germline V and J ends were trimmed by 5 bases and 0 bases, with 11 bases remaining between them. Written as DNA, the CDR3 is TGTGCCAGCAGTCCTACTCGGAGCTCCTACAATGAGCAGTTCTTC. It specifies CASSPTRSSYNEQFF.

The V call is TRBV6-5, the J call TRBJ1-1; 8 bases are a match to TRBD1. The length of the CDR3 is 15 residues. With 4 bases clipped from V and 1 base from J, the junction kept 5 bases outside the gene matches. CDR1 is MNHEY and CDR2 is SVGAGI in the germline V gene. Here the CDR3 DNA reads TGTGCCAGCAGTTCCCCGGGGACAGGGAACACTGAAGCTTTCTTT. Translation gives CASSSPGTGNTEAFF.

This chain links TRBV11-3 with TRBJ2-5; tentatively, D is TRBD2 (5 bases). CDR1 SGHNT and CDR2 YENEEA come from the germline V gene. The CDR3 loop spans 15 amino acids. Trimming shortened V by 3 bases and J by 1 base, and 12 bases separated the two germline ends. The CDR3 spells CASSLGDGPQETQYF. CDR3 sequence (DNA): TGTGCCAGCAGCTTGGGAGACGGACCCCAAGAGACCCAGTACTTC.

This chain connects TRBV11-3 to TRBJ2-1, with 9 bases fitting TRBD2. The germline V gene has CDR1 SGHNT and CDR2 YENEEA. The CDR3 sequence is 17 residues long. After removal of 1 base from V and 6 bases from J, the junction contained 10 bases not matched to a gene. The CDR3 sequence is CASSLVAGGPVSNEQFF. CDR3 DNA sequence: TGTGCCAGCAGCTTAGTCGCGGGAGGGCCGGTTTCCAATGAGCAGTTCTTC.

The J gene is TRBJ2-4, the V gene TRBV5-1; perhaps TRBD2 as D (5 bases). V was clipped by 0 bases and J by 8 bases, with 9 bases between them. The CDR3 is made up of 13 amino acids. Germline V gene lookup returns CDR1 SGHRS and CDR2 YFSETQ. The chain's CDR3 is CASSLGFGDIQYF. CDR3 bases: TGCGCCAGCAGCTTGGGTTTCGGGGACATTCAGTACTTC. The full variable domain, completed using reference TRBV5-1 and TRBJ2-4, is KAGVTQTPRYLIKTRGQQVTLSCSPISGHRSVSWYQQTPGQGLQFLFEYFSETQRNKGNFPGRFSGRQFSNSRSEMNVSTLELGDSALYLCASSLGFGDIQYFGAGTRLSVL.

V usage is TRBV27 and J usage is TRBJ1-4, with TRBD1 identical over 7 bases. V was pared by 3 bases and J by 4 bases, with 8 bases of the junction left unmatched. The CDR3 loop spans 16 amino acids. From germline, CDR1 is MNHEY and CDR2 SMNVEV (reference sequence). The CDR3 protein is CASSLSTGVSNEKLFF. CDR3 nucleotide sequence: TGTGCCAGCAGTTTGTCCACAGGGGTCAGTAATGAAAAACTGTTTTTT.

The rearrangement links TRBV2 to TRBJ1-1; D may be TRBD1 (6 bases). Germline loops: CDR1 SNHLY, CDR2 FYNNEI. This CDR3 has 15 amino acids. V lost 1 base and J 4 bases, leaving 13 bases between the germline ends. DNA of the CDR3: TGTGCCAGCAGTGAAGTAGCCAACAGGGCCACTGAAGCTTTCTTT. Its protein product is CASSEVANRATEAFF.

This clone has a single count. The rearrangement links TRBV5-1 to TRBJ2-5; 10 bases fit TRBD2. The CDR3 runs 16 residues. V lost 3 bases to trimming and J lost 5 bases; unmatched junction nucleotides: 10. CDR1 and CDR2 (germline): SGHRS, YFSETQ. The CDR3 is CASSWGPSGRLETQYF. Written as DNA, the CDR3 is TGCGCCAGCAGCTGGGGACCTAGCGGGAGACTGGAGACCCAGTACTTC.

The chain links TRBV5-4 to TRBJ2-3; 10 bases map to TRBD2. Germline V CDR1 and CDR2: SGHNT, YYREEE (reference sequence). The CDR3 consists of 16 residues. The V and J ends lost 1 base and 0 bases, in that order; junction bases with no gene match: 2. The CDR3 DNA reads TGTGCCAGCAGCTTGACTAGCGGGGCTAGCACAGATACGCAGTATTTT. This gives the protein CASSLTSGASTDTQYF.

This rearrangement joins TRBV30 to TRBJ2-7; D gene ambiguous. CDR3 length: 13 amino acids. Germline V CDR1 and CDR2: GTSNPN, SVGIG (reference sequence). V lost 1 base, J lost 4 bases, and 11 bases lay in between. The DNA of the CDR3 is TGTGCCTGGAGTGAAGGCCACGGGTACGAGCAGTACGTC. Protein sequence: CAWSEGHGYEQYV.

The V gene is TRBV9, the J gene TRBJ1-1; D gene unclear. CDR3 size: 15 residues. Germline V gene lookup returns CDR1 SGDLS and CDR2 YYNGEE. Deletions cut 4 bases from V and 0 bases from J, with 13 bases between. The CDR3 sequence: CASSPGLIMNTEAFF. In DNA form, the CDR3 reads TGTGCCAGCAGCCCCGGACTGATTATGAACACTGAAGCTTTCTTT.

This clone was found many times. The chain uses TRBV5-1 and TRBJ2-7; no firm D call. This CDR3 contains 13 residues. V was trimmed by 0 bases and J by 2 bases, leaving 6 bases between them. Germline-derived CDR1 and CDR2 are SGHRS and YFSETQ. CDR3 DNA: TGCGCCAGCAGCTTGGGAGGCCCCTACGAGCAGTACTTC. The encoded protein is CASSLGGPYEQYF. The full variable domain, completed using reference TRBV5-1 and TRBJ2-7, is KAGVTQTPRYLIKTRGQQVTLSCSPISGHRSVSWYQQTPGQGLQFLFEYFSETQRNKGNFPGRFSGRQFSNSRSEMNVSTLELGDSALYLCASSLGGPYEQYFGPGTRLTVT.